The source of this T cell receptor (beta chain) is a study of cytomegalovirus exposure and HLA in healthy donors. CDR1 is SGHNT and CDR2 is YYREEE in the germline V gene (reference sequence). Trimming removed 0 bases from V and 1 base from J, with 10 bases in between. This CDR3 comprises 15 residues. Use of 60 Vbeta and 13 Jbeta primers characterized the PCR. The table came from immunoSEQ multiplex PCR; TCRdb's copy has only in-frame clones and leaves some out. The repertoire holds roughly 100,000 clones, with approximately 79% as singletons. Sequencing was done on a sample of PBMCs. The rearrangement joins TRBV5-4 to TRBJ2-5; the D is unclear. This clonotype was sampled from a man younger than 40 in good health and CMV-seropositive. The CDR3: CASSLAVTIQETQYF. CDR3 in DNA: TGTGCCAGCAGCTTGGCAGTGACAATCCAAGAGACCCAGTACTTC.